Described below is a single T cell receptor (beta chain) sequence and its context. What it binds is not known. Libraries were prepared by immunoSEQ multiplex PCR; TCRdb keeps only in-frame clonotypes and omits some of them. The data hold 95,000 to 100,000 clones, with roughly 86% observed a single time. This sample is drawn from a study of graft-versus-host responses after intestinal transplantation. Study-wide points: Allografts of one patient group, those with graft-donor T cell macrochimerism, had high graft-versus-host to host-versus-graft clonal ratios. GvH clones were identified in recipient marrow, with some first appearing in ileum or blood.

Germline-derived CDR1 and CDR2 are SNHLY and FYNNEI. The V gene lost 5 bases and the J gene lost 4 bases, with 10 bases spanning the gap. The CDR3 totals 13 residues. The clonotype comes from a human patient who received an intestinal transplant, so some T cells may come from the graft donor. The chain employs TRBV2 and TRBJ2-3, with D possibly being TRBD2 (5 bases). Sequences were derived from PBMCs, sampled 255 days after intestinal transplant. CDR3 coding DNA: TGTGCCAGCAGTCCGGAGGTCGCAGATACGCAGTATTTT. Translation: CASSPEVADTQYF.